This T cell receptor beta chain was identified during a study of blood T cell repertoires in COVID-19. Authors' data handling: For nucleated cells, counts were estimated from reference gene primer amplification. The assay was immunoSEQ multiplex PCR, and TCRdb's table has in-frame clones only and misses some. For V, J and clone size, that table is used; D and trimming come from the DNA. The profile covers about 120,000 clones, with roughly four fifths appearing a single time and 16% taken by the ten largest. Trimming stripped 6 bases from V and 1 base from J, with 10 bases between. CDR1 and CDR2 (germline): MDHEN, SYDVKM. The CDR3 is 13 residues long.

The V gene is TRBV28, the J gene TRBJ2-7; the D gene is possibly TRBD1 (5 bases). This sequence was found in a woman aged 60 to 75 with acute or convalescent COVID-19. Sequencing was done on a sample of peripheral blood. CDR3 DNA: TGTGCCAGCAGCCCTAGGGGATCCTACGAGCAGTACTTC. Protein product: CASSPRGSYEQYF.